The 12 T cell receptor beta chains in this list originate from one sample, sequenced in a study of control samples from healthy donors and cancer patients. Only in-frame clones appear in the TCRdb table, and some are missing; sequencing was by immunoSEQ multiplex PCR. The sample gives some 130,000 clones, around 90% of which show up once; about 2.3% is in the top ten. The specimen was blood. The receptors were sampled from a man aged 35-49 years in good health.

The CDR3 DNA follows: TGCGCCAGCAGCGAGAATCTAGGACAGGGGAACAATGAGCAGTTCTTC. This codes for CASSENLGQGNNEQFF. V is TRBV10-1 and J is TRBJ2-1; 9 bases match TRBD1. V dropped 6 bases and J dropped 5; count of bases not matched to a gene: 11. The CDR3 is made up of 16 amino acids. CDR1 and CDR2 from the germline V gene are WNHNN and SYGVQD (reference sequence).

The CDR3, as DNA: TGTGCCAGCAGTGAATACGGTCAGCCCCAGCATTTT. This gives the protein CASSEYGQPQHF. V usage is TRBV25-1 and J usage is TRBJ1-5; D remains ambiguous. The CDR3 extends over 12 amino acids. Germline CDR1 reads MGHDK; CDR2 reads SYGVNS. The V and J ends lost 0 bases and 6 bases respectively, with 3 bases between them.

Here the CDR3 reads CASSLQETQYF. As DNA, the CDR3 is TGTGCCAGCAGCTTACAAGAGACCCAGTACTTC. The chain carries TRBV7-2 and TRBJ2-5; D ambiguous. V was shortened by 2 bases and J by 2 bases, with 0 bases between the two germline ends. The CDR3 spans 11 residues. Germline lookup yields CDR1 SGHTA and CDR2 FQGNSA.

The V and J genes are TRBV6-1 and TRBJ1-5, with D hard to call. The CDR3 consists of 15 residues. Per germline, CDR1 MNHNS and CDR2 SASEGT. V lost 2 bases and J 0 bases, leaving 8 bases between the germline ends. The DNA of the CDR3 is TGTGCCAGCAGTGAAAGAGTGAATAGCAATCAGCCCCAGCATTTT. It yields the protein CASSERVNSNQPQHF.

The chain joins TRBV5-5 to TRBJ2-7, with D perhaps matching TRBD1 (6 bases). The CDR3 is 12 residues long. V gave up 5 bases and J gave up 3 bases, with 9 bases separating them. Germline loops: CDR1 SGHKS, CDR2 YYEKEE (reference sequence). The CDR3 DNA follows: TGTGCCAGCAGTCCGACAGGCTACGAGCAGTACTTC. It specifies CASSPTGYEQYF.

The count of this clone is one. The J gene is TRBJ1-1, the V gene TRBV25-1, with unresolved D. Germline V gene sequence: CDR1 MGHDK, CDR2 SYGVNS. V lost 7 bases, J lost 6 bases, and 12 bases lay in between. The CDR3 has 12 residues. DNA for the CDR3: TGTGCCAGCATTGGTCAGGACCCTGAAGCTTTCTTT. It specifies CASIGQDPEAFF.

The rearrangement joins TRBV6-5 to TRBJ2-5, with 8 bases aligning to TRBD1. The CDR3 length is 13 residues. With 6 bases clipped from V and 4 bases from J, the junction kept 4 bases outside the gene matches. Germline-derived CDR1 and CDR2 are MNHEY and SVGAGI. The DNA for the CDR3 is TGTGCCAGCAGGGAGACAGGGGCAGAGACCCAGTACTTC. It codes for CASRETGAETQYF.

The CDR3 nucleotides are TGTGCCAGCAGCGCTCGTAGGGGCGCCGGGGAGCTGTTTTTT. Its translation: CASSARRGAGELFF. This chain joins TRBV9 and TRBJ2-2; D may be TRBD1 (5 bases). This CDR3 has 14 residues. Trimming took off 3 bases at V and 6 bases at J, with 12 bases between the two ends. Germline V gene sequence: CDR1 SGDLS, CDR2 YYNGEE.

As concerns this clone: One end of the junction does not line up with germline, which may come from a read error. The V and J genes are TRBV3-1 (or the pseudogene TRBV3-2) and TRBJ2-7; TRBD2 might be the D (6 bases). CDR3 size: 11 residues. Germline CDR1 reads LGHDT; CDR2 reads YNNKEL (reference sequence). The CDR3 region is CASSLRDSLVF. CDR3 nucleotide sequence: TGTGCCAGCAGCCTCCGGGACTCCCTAGTCTTC.

The rearrangement uses TRBV30 and TRBJ1-1; possible D gene TRBD1, 5 bases. Germline V gene data show CDR1 as GTSNPN and CDR2 as SVGIG (reference sequence). Trimming took 4 bases from V and 8 from J, leaving 14 bases between them. The CDR3 loop spans 12 amino acids. This chain's CDR3 is CAWTRGVGEAFF. The DNA for the CDR3 is TGTGCCTGGACAAGGGGTGTCGGAGAAGCTTTCTTT.

The chain is built from TRBV7-2 and TRBJ2-5; 11 positions agree with TRBD2. The ends lost 1 base at V and 5 bases at J; junction bases unmatched: 9. This CDR3 is 17 amino acids long. Germline V gene data show CDR1 as SGHTA and CDR2 as FQGNSA. The CDR3: CASSLGVSGGARETQYF. CDR3 DNA: TGTGCCAGCAGCTTAGGAGTTAGCGGGGGGGCCCGGGAGACCCAGTACTTC. Looking up the rest from reference TRBV7-2 and TRBJ2-5 gives the full variable domain: GAGVSQSPSNKVTEKGKDVELRCDPISGHTALYWYRQSLGQGLEFLIYFQGNSAPDKSGLPSDRFSAERTGGSVSTLTIQRTQQEDSAVYLCASSLGVSGGARETQYFGPGTRLLVL.

CDR3 region: CASSVDRTPYEQYF. The CDR3 bases are TGTGCCAGCAGCGTAGATAGGACCCCCTACGAGCAGTACTTC. The chain carries TRBV9 and TRBJ2-7; D is undetermined. V dropped 0 bases and J dropped 2 bases, with 9 bases sitting between them. This CDR3 contains 14 residues. The V gene's germline CDR1 is SGDLS and CDR2 YYNGEE.